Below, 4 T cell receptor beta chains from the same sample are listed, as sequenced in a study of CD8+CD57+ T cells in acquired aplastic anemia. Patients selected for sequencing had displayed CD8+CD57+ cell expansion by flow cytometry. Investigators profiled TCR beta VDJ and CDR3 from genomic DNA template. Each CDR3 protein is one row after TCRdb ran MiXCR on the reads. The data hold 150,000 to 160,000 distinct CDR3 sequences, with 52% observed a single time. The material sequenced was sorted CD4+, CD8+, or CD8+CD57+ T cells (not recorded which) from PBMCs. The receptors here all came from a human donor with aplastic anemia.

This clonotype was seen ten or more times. The CDR3 coding sequence is TGTGCCAGCAGTGACGGTAACTATGGCTACACCTTC. Its protein product is CASSDGNYGYTF. V is TRBV2 and J is TRBJ1-2; D is ambiguous. Germline CDR1 and CDR2: SNHLY and FYNNEI. The CDR3 has 12 amino acids. The germline V and J ends were trimmed by 3 bases and 1 base, with 3 bases remaining between them.

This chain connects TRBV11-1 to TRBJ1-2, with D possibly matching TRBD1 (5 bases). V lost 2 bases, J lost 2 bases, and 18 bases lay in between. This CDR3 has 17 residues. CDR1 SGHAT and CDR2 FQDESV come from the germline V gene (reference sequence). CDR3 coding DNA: TGTGCCAGCAGCTTATACGGGAGCAGGGAAAGAAACTATGGCTACACCTTC. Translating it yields CASSLYGSRERNYGYTF. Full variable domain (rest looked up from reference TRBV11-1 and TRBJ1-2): EAEVAQSPRYKITEKSQAVAFWCDPISGHATLYWYRQILGQGPELLVQFQDESVVDDSQLPKDRFSAERLKGVDSTLKIQPAELGDSAMYLCASSLYGSRERNYGYTFGSGTRLTVV.

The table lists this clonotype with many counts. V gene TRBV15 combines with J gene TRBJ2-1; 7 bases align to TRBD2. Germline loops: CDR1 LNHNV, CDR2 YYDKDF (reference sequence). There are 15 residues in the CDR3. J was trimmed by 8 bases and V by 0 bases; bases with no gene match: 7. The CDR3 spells CATSRDLGGVDEQFF. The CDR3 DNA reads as TGTGCCACCAGCAGAGATCTGGGGGGGGTCGATGAGCAGTTCTTC.

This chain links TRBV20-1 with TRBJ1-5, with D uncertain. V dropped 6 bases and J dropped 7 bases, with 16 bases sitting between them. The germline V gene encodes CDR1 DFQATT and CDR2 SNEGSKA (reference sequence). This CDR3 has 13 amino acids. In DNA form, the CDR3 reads TGCAGTGCGGCTTTCGGAGGAAAGCAGCCCCAGCATTTT. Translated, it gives CSAAFGGKQPQHF.